A selection of T cell receptor beta chains follows, all from one sample in a study of vaccination effects on CD4 cells after COVID-19. Data came from immunoSEQ multiplex PCR; TCRdb stores just in-frame clones and leaves some out. The profile shows approximately 24,000 clones, roughly 70% of them singletons. Their antigens are not known. Sequencing was performed on CD4+ T cells from PBMCs cultured with HCoV-NL63 spike peptides, taken before COVID-19 vaccination. The receptors were gathered from a human donor who received a COVID-19 vaccine. The CDR3 runs from the conserved cysteine through the conserved F or W. The order of the fields is D gene, V gene, J gene, clone size, CDR3 protein, CDR3 DNA. A D gene is named only where the DNA matches it firmly. The listing skips clone size in some rows; elsewhere it reads once, few, many or a size class.

-	TRBV29-1	TRBJ2-3	-	CSVEDFTTDTQYF	TGCAGCGTTGAAGATTTTACCACAGATACGCAGTATTTT
TRBD2	TRBV11-2	TRBJ2-1	-	CASSSRLAGDSMVYNEQFF	TGTGCCAGCAGCTCAAGACTAGCGGGTGACTCTATGGTCTACAATGAGCAGTTCTTC
-	TRBV14	TRBJ1-1	-	CASTRTGPEAFF	TGTGCCAGCACCCGTACAGGGCCTGAAGCTTTCTTT
-	TRBV7-2	TRBJ1-2	-	CASSNIRDGYTF	TGTGCCAGCAGCAACATACGGGATGGCTACACCTTC
-	TRBV5-1	TRBJ1-5	few	CASSLGPLGNQPQHF	TGCGCCAGCAGCCTTGGACCCCTAGGCAATCAGCCCCAGCATTTT
TRBD2	TRBV6-5	TRBJ2-1	-	CASSLTSGTYNEQFF	TGTGCCAGCAGCCTCACTAGCGGCACCTACAATGAGCAGTTCTTC
-	TRBV19	TRBJ2-5	-	CASSIGWAGQETQYF	TGTGCCAGTAGTATTGGCTGGGCAGGACAAGAGACCCAGTACTTC
-	TRBV5-1	TRBJ2-3	-	CASSLQGGDTDTQYF	TGCGCCAGCAGCTTGCAAGGGGGTGACACAGATACGCAGTATTTT
-	TRBV3-1/TRBV3-2	TRBJ1-2	few	CASSQLGASYGYTF	TGTGCCAGCAGCCAACTGGGGGCCAGTTATGGCTACACCTTC
TRBD1	TRBV10-2	TRBJ1-1	-	CASSGQGTNTEAFF	TGCGCCAGCAGTGGACAGGGCACGAACACTGAAGCTTTCTTT
TRBD2	TRBV6-5	TRBJ2-1	-	CATSGGDGEQFF	TGTGCTACTAGCGGGGGGGATGGTGAGCAGTTCTTC
-	TRBV4-1	TRBJ2-3	-	CASSQDQADTQYF	TGCGCCAGCAGCCAAGATCAGGCAGATACGCAGTATTTT
-	TRBV7-8	TRBJ2-7	-	CASSLVGQAYEQYF	TGTGCCAGCAGCTTAGTAGGCCAAGCCTACGAGCAGTACTTC
TRBD1	TRBV6-5	TRBJ2-1	-	CASRGTGDNEQFF	TGTGCCAGCAGGGGGACAGGGGACAATGAGCAGTTCTTC
TRBD1	TRBV2	TRBJ2-7	once	CASSEMGEFSRGQDF	TGTGCCAGCAGTGAAATGGGGGAGTTTTCCAGGGGGCAGGACTTC
TRBD1	TRBV19	TRBJ1-6	-	CASRTAGTGDSPLHF	TGTGCCAGTAGAACTGCCGGGACAGGGGATTCACCCCTCCACTTT
-	TRBV4-1	TRBJ2-7	-	CASSLQGRGSYEQYF	TGCGCCAGCAGCCTTCAAGGACGGGGTTCCTACGAGCAGTACTTC
-	TRBV3-1/TRBV3-2	TRBJ1-1	-	CASSQPGGEAFF	TGTGCCAGCAGCCAACCTGGGGGTGAAGCTTTCTTT
TRBD2	TRBV7-2	TRBJ2-4	once	CASSPGTSGMGNIQYF	TGTGCCAGCAGCCCGGGGACTAGCGGGATGGGGAACATTCAGTACTTC
-	TRBV5-1	TRBJ2-3	-	CASGQDQDTQYF	TGCGCCAGCGGGCAGGATCAAGATACGCAGTATTTT
-	TRBV7-9	TRBJ2-3	few	CASSLAKGIGTDTQYF	TGTGCCAGCAGCTTAGCGAAGGGGATAGGCACAGATACGCAGTATTTT
-	TRBV7-9	TRBJ1-1	-	CASSANRDTEAFF	TGTGCCAGCAGCGCTAACAGGGACACTGAAGCTTTCTTT
-	TRBV20-1	TRBJ1-1	-	CSASTGSSTEAFF	TGCAGTGCTAGTACGGGGTCGTCCACTGAAGCTTTCTTT
TRBD1	TRBV27	TRBJ2-1	-	CASSSGGARNEQFF	TGTGCCAGCAGTTCAGGGGGCGCTCGGAATGAGCAGTTCTTC
TRBD1	TRBV6-1	TRBJ1-5	-	CASSEALTGSWQPQHF	TGTGCCAGCAGTGAAGCCTTGACAGGGTCTTGGCAGCCCCAGCATTTT
-	TRBV6-4	TRBJ1-5	-	CASNSNQPQHF	TGTGCCAGCAATAGCAATCAGCCCCAGCATTTT